This is a list of T cell receptor beta chains from one sample in a study of OX40 agonist ivuxolimab in advanced cancers. Some clones are missing from TCRdb's copy, which holds only in-frame ones; the method was immunoSEQ multiplex PCR. The table has roughly 41,000 clones, roughly 86% seen once. This material consisted of CD4+ or CD8+ T cells sorted from blood, taken in a trial of the OX40 agonist ivuxolimab. All receptors come from an adult with an advanced solid tumor such as melanoma, head and neck, liver or kidney cancer. Both conserved end residues are part of each CDR3. The D gene is left open where the match is weak. Rows give clone size only sometimes, using once, few, many, or a class for an expanded clone.

>TRBV4-2|once|TRBJ1-2|-
CASSPGQAPGGYTF
TGTGCCAGCAGCCCAGGGCAGGCCCCCGGTGGCTACACCTTC
>TRBV6-1|-|TRBJ2-2|TRBD1
CASSDGQGANTGELFF
TGTGCCAGCAGTGACGGACAGGGGGCCAACACCGGGGAGCTGTTTTTT
>TRBV7-2|-|TRBJ1-5|TRBD1
CASSSGQGRNQPQHF
TGTGCCAGCAGCTCCGGACAGGGACGCAATCAGCCCCAGCATTTT
>TRBV6-6|-|TRBJ2-7|TRBD1
CASRSSDRSREYF
TGTGCCAGCAGAAGCTCGGACAGGTCAAGGGAGTACTTC
>TRBV6-5|-|TRBJ1-1|-
CASSRGGRTEAFF
TGTGCCAGCAGTCGGGGGGGGAGGACTGAAGCTTTCTTT
>TRBV7-2|once|TRBJ1-1|-
CASSLSGYTEAFF
TGTGCCAGCAGCTTATCAGGGTACACTGAAGCTTTCTTT
>TRBV5-1|-|TRBJ2-7|TRBD2
CASSLAGNAYEQYF
TGCGCCAGCAGCTTAGCGGGGAATGCCTACGAGCAGTACTTC
>TRBV2|few|TRBJ1-6|TRBD1
CASSVLGQNSPLHF
TGTGCCAGCAGTGTGCTGGGACAGAATTCACCCCTCCACTTT
>TRBV9|-|TRBJ2-7|-
CASSVDPSHSYEQYF
TGTGCCAGCAGCGTAGATCCATCCCACTCCTACGAGCAGTACTTC
>TRBV5-4|once|TRBJ2-5|TRBD1
CASSLEIGTGASETQYF
TGTGCCAGCAGCTTGGAAATTGGGACAGGGGCTTCGGAGACCCAGTACTTC
>TRBV6-6|-|TRBJ1-6|TRBD1
CASSLGDRGSPLHF
TGTGCCAGCAGTTTAGGGGACAGGGGCTCACCCCTCCACTTT
>TRBV27|-|TRBJ1-5|-
CASSFGGVQPQHF
TGTGCCAGCAGTTTTGGGGGGGTCCAGCCCCAGCATTTT
>TRBV5-1|-|TRBJ2-7|-
CASSVHPSGNYEQYF
TGCGCCAGCAGCGTACATCCAAGCGGAAACTACGAGCAGTACTTC
>TRBV5-1|-|TRBJ1-1|-
CASSPRGAVNTEAFF
TGCGCCAGCAGCCCGAGGGGGGCGGTGAACACTGAAGCTTTCTTT
>TRBV6-1|-|TRBJ1-1|TRBD1
CASRKTGYLWEAFF
TGTGCCAGCCGAAAGACAGGGTACCTATGGGAAGCTTTCTTT
>TRBV6-5|-|TRBJ1-6|-
CASSDNYNSPLHF
TGTGCCAGCAGCGACAACTATAATTCACCCCTCCACTTT
>TRBV19|-|TRBJ2-3|-
CASMTTPGSADTQYF
TGTGCCAGTATGACGACCCCGGGTTCGGCAGATACGCAGTATTTT
>TRBV7-9|-|TRBJ1-4|TRBD1
CASSRGQLNEKLFF
TGTGCCAGCAGCCGGGGACAGTTGAATGAAAAACTGTTTTTT
>TRBV5-1|once|TRBJ2-3|TRBD2
CASSPGTSLTDTQYF
TGCGCCAGCAGCCCCGGGACTAGCCTCACAGATACGCAGTATTTT
>TRBV4-1|few|TRBJ1-5|TRBD1
CASSQVGTGRQHF
TGCGCCAGCAGCCAAGTGGGGACAGGGCGCCAGCATTTT
>TRBV7-2|-|TRBJ1-5|-
CASSSMYRVNQPQHF
TGTGCCAGCAGCTCAATGTACAGGGTGAATCAGCCCCAGCATTTT
>TRBV7-8|-|TRBJ2-3|-
CASSLLDGTDTQYF
TGTGCCAGCAGCTTACTCGATGGGACAGATACGCAGTATTTT
>TRBV7-2|-|TRBJ2-2|-
CASSLGQRNTGELFF
TGTGCCAGCAGCTTAGGGCAAAGAAACACCGGGGAGCTGTTTTTT